This is a list of T cell receptor beta chains from one sample in a study of T cells in Graves' hyperthyroidism and ophthalmopathy. TCRdb independently ran MiXCR on the multiplex PCR reads; one entry per CDR3 protein. The repertoire holds a few hundred thousand distinct CDR3 sequences, with 15% as singletons. What was sequenced was blood. The receptors shown here come from a woman between 25 and 40 years old with Graves' hyperthyroidism. The CDR3 runs from the conserved cysteine through the conserved F or W. A D gene is named only where the DNA matches it firmly. Size tells how often a clone was seen (once, few, many) or the class of an expanded clone, and some rows leave it out.

size: few
D: .
V: TRBV6-1
J: TRBJ2-5
CDR3: CASRKQGTQYF
DNA: TGTGCCAGCCGCAAACAGGGGACCCAGTACTTC

size: .
D: TRBD1
V: TRBV20-1
J: TRBJ2-7
CDR3: CSARGDRAVLAFRGPWEQYF
DNA: TGCAGTGCTAGGGGCGACAGGGCCGTCCTTGCCTTCCGGGGACCCTGGGAGCAGTACTTC

size: few
D: TRBD2
V: TRBV6-1
J: TRBJ2-5
CDR3: CASSEASGTQETQYF
DNA: TGTGCCAGCAGTGAAGCTAGCGGGACCCAAGAGACCCAGTACTTC

size: few
D: .
V: TRBV4-1
J: TRBJ2-7
CDR3: CASSQETEEGLTYEQYF
DNA: TGCGCCAGCAGCCAAGAAACCGAGGAGGGACTTACCTACGAGCAGTACTTC

size: .
D: TRBD1
V: TRBV24-1
J: TRBJ2-3
CDR3: CATSDHDRDRADTQYF
DNA: TGTGCCACCAGTGACCACGACCGGGACAGGGCAGATACGCAGTATTTT

size: many
D: .
V: TRBV30
J: TRBJ1-4
CDR3: CAWSPVGGGKKLFF
DNA: TGTGCCTGGAGTCCAGTAGGGGGTGGCAAAAAACTGTTTTTT

size: many
D: .
V: TRBV20-1
J: TRBJ2-7
CDR3: CSAREQGGYEQYF
DNA: TGCAGTGCTAGAGAACAGGGAGGCTACGAGCAGTACTTC

size: many
D: .
V: TRBV27
J: TRBJ2-1
CDR3: CASSLSVVAPYNEQFF
DNA: TGTGCCAGCAGTTTATCGGTGGTGGCCCCCTACAATGAGCAGTTCTTC

size: many
D: TRBD1
V: TRBV30
J: TRBJ2-7
CDR3: CAWATGGAYEQYF
DNA: TGTGCCTGGGCCACAGGGGGCGCCTACGAGCAGTACTTC

size: few
D: TRBD1
V: TRBV27
J: TRBJ1-2
CDR3: CASSLSQGNYGYTF
DNA: TGTGCCAGCAGTTTATCACAGGGGAACTATGGCTACACCTTC

size: many
D: .
V: TRBV28
J: TRBJ2-7
CDR3: CASSQLRGQYF
DNA: TGTGCCAGCAGTCAACTACGGGGGCAGTACTTC

size: many
D: .
V: TRBV11-2
J: TRBJ2-1
CDR3: CASSLGGGIGNEQFF
DNA: TGTGCCAGCAGCTTAGGGGGCGGGATTGGCAATGAGCAGTTCTTC

size: many
D: TRBD2
V: TRBV6-1
J: TRBJ2-7
CDR3: CASRTGTSGTYEQYF
DNA: TGTGCCAGCAGAACCGGGACTAGCGGGACATACGAGCAGTACTTC

size: .
D: TRBD2
V: TRBV7-2
J: TRBJ2-7
CDR3: CASSQTSGSPAYEQYF
DNA: TGTGCCAGCAGCCAAACTAGCGGGAGCCCCGCCTACGAGCAATACTTC

size: many
D: TRBD2
V: TRBV5-8
J: TRBJ2-3
CDR3: CASSLKASGGSTDTQYF
DNA: TGTGCCAGCAGCTTGAAGGCTAGCGGAGGGAGCACAGATACGCAGTATTTT

size: many
D: .
V: TRBV5-1
J: TRBJ1-5
CDR3: CASSIWGDRNQPQHF
DNA: TGCGCCAGCAGTATATGGGGGGATCGGAATCAGCCCCAGCATTTT

size: few
D: TRBD1
V: TRBV6-1
J: TRBJ2-3
CDR3: CASTKGTGRTDTQYF
DNA: TGTGCCAGCACTAAGGGGACAGGGCGCACAGATACGCAGTATTTT

size: many
D: .
V: TRBV10-3
J: TRBJ1-1
CDR3: CAIAGQRGTEAFF
DNA: TGTGCCATCGCCGGACAGAGGGGCACTGAAGCTTTCTTT

size: .
D: TRBD1
V: TRBV12-3/TRBV12-4
J: TRBJ1-5
CDR3: CASSGDRGLYSNQPQHF
DNA: TGTGCCAGCAGTGGGGACAGGGGGCTTTATAGCAATCAGCCCCAGCATTTT

size: many
D: .
V: TRBV4-1
J: TRBJ1-1
CDR3: CASSQGTGGYTEAFF
DNA: TGCGCCAGCAGCCAAGGCACGGGGGGGTACACTGAAGCTTTCTTT

size: many
D: TRBD1
V: TRBV2
J: TRBJ2-7
CDR3: CASRTRGSGEQYF
DNA: TGTGCCAGTCGTACCAGGGGGTCCGGCGAGCAGTACTTC

size: many
D: TRBD2
V: TRBV28
J: TRBJ2-3
CDR3: CASSLLASGMGTDTQYF
DNA: TGTGCCAGCAGTTTATTGGCTAGCGGGATGGGTACAGATACGCAGTATTTT

size: .
D: TRBD2
V: TRBV13
J: TRBJ2-7
CDR3: CASSPRTSGRAHEQYF
DNA: TGTGCCAGCAGCCCCCGGACTAGCGGGAGGGCCCACGAGCAGTACTTC

size: few
D: .
V: TRBV20-1
J: TRBJ2-1
CDR3: CSARDPRAGGGSNEQFF
DNA: TGCAGTGCTAGAGATCCGCGGGCAGGCGGTGGTAGCAATGAGCAGTTCTTC

size: .
D: TRBD2
V: TRBV9
J: TRBJ2-3
CDR3: CASSGGTSGRGSQYF
DNA: TGTGCCAGCAGCGGAGGGACTAGCGGGAGGGGTTCGCAGTATTTT

size: few
D: TRBD2
V: TRBV7-3
J: TRBJ2-3
CDR3: CASSQHSGRSTDTQYF
DNA: TGTGCCAGCAGCCAACATAGCGGGAGGAGCACAGATACGCAGTATTTT

size: few
D: .
V: TRBV20-1
J: TRBJ2-7
CDR3: CSATHYEQYF
DNA: TGCAGTGCTACCCACTACGAGCAGTACTTC

size: few
D: TRBD2
V: TRBV7-9
J: TRBJ2-3
CDR3: CASSWLAGGRRTDTQYF
DNA: TGTGCCAGCAGCTGGCTAGCGGGAGGCCGACGCACAGATACGCAGTATTTT

size: few
D: .
V: TRBV6-1
J: TRBJ1-1
CDR3: CASTGRMNTEAFF
DNA: TGTGCCAGCACAGGACGCATGAACACTGAAGCTTTCTTT

size: many
D: .
V: TRBV12-3/TRBV12-4
J: TRBJ2-7
CDR3: CASSFVQGSYEQYF
DNA: TGTGCCAGCAGTTTTGTACAGGGCTCCTACGAGCAGTACTTC

size: .
D: TRBD2
V: TRBV4-1
J: TRBJ2-7
CDR3: CASSQDYKAGDYEQYF
DNA: TGCGCCAGCAGCCAAGATTATAAAGCGGGAGACTACGAGCAGTACTTC

size: few
D: .
V: TRBV28
J: TRBJ2-5
CDR3: CASSLSFQETQYF
DNA: TGTGCCAGCAGTCTGTCCTTCCAAGAGACCCAGTACTTC

size: many
D: .
V: TRBV27
J: TRBJ2-1
CDR3: CASSFVPGGYNEQFF
DNA: TGTGCCAGCAGTTTTGTACCCGGCGGGTACAATGAGCAGTTCTTC

size: .
D: .
V: TRBV27
J: TRBJ2-1
CDR3: CASPLQGSYNEQFF
DNA: TGTGCCAGTCCACTGCAGGGCTCCTACAATGAGCAGTTCTTC

size: few
D: .
V: TRBV28
J: TRBJ1-2
CDR3: CASSSSGGYGYTF
DNA: TGTGCCAGCAGTTCCTCGGGGGGATATGGCTACACCTTC

size: few
D: .
V: TRBV29-1
J: TRBJ2-7
CDR3: CSVETPTPYEQYF
DNA: TGCAGCGTTGAAACCCCGACCCCCTACGAGCAGTACTTC

size: few
D: TRBD1
V: TRBV20-1
J: TRBJ2-1
CDR3: CSAPRQGSNEQFF
DNA: TGCAGTGCGCCTAGACAGGGGTCAAATGAGCAGTTCTTC

size: few
D: TRBD2
V: TRBV7-2
J: TRBJ2-6
CDR3: CASSLQGISGRAGANVLTF
DNA: TGTGCCAGCAGCCTCCAAGGGATTAGCGGGAGGGCTGGGGCCAACGTCCTGACTTTC

size: many
D: .
V: TRBV24-1
J: TRBJ2-4
CDR3: CATSDGGTKNIQYF
DNA: TGTGCCACCAGTGATGGGGGAACCAAAAACATTCAGTACTTC

size: many
D: .
V: TRBV28
J: TRBJ2-3
CDR3: CASSLYSGASGITDTQYF
DNA: TGTGCCAGCAGTTTATATTCGGGGGCTAGCGGAATCACAGATACGCAGTATTTT

size: few
D: .
V: TRBV7-2
J: TRBJ2-3
CDR3: CASSLMAADTQYF
DNA: TGTGCCAGCAGCTTGATGGCCGCAGATACGCAGTATTTT

size: .
D: TRBD2
V: TRBV11-2
J: TRBJ2-1
CDR3: CASSSPGSGRSEQFF
DNA: TGTGCCAGCAGCTCCCCGGGTAGCGGGAGGAGTGAGCAGTTCTTC

size: .
D: TRBD2
V: TRBV5-1
J: TRBJ2-7
CDR3: CASSLAQREGAYEQYF
DNA: TGCGCCAGCAGCTTGGCCCAGCGGGAGGGAGCTTACGAGCAGTACTTC

size: many
D: TRBD2
V: TRBV6-2/TRBV6-3
J: TRBJ2-7
CDR3: CASSYAGGSYEQYF
DNA: TGTGCCAGCAGTTACGCGGGAGGTTCATACGAGCAGTACTTC

size: few
D: .
V: TRBV27
J: TRBJ2-1
CDR3: CASSRLDGGPQQFF
DNA: TGTGCCAGCAGCAGACTAGACGGAGGGCCACAGCAGTTCTTC

size: few
D: .
V: TRBV19
J: TRBJ2-3
CDR3: CASSLIEGADTQYF
DNA: TGTGCCAGTAGCCTTATAGAAGGCGCAGATACGCAGTATTTT

size: .
D: .
V: TRBV6-1
J: TRBJ2-5
CDR3: CASTRGGGTQYF
DNA: TGTGCCAGCACCCGAGGGGGGGGGACCCAGTACTTC

size: .
D: TRBD2
V: TRBV4-1
J: TRBJ2-7
CDR3: CASSLRLAGVSGLNYEQYF
DNA: TGCGCCAGCAGCCTGAGACTAGCGGGCGTTTCGGGTTTGAACTACGAGCAGTACTTC

size: .
D: .
V: TRBV9
J: TRBJ1-2
CDR3: CASSPAGGRYGYTF
DNA: TGTGCCAGCAGTCCCGCGGGGGGAAGGTATGGCTACACCTTC

size: .
D: TRBD1
V: TRBV5-6
J: TRBJ1-5
CDR3: CASSPGQANQPQHF
DNA: TGTGCCAGCAGCCCGGGACAGGCCAATCAGCCCCAGCATTTT

size: many
D: .
V: TRBV11-2
J: TRBJ1-1
CDR3: CASSLPGALNTEAFF
DNA: TGTGCCAGCAGCTTACCGGGGGCCTTGAACACTGAAGCTTTCTTT

size: many
D: TRBD2
V: TRBV29-1
J: TRBJ2-2
CDR3: CSVAGLAEVNTGELFF
DNA: TGCAGCGTTGCGGGACTAGCGGAGGTGAACACCGGGGAGCTGTTTTTT

size: few
D: .
V: TRBV20-1
J: TRBJ2-7
CDR3: CSARGPKSRVQYF
DNA: TGCAGTGCTAGAGGCCCGAAATCCCGTGTGCAGTACTTC